This T cell receptor (beta chain) emerged from a study of control samples from healthy donors and cancer patients. TCRdb's copy holds only in-frame clones and misses some; the assay was immunoSEQ multiplex PCR. Of about 120,000 clones detected, more than 70% appear once; the ten largest clones hold about 2.9%. The receptor was isolated from a man aged 60-69 years in good health. Sequenced: blood.

CDR3 nucleotides: TGTGCCAGCAGCCCGGGACAGCTTAATGAAAAACTGTTTTTT. Its translation: CASSPGQLNEKLFF. V and J are TRBV25-1 and TRBJ1-4; 7 bases align to TRBD1. The CDR3 runs to 14 residues. V lost 6 bases to trimming and J lost 4 bases; unmatched junction nucleotides: 5. Germline V gene lookup returns CDR1 MGHDK and CDR2 SYGVNS. Together with reference TRBV25-1 and TRBJ1-4, the CDR3 gives the full variable domain: EADIYQTPRYLVIGTGKKITLECSQTMGHDKMYWYQQDPGMELHLIHYSYGVNSTEKGDLSSESTVSRIRTEHFPLTLESARPSHTSQYLCASSPGQLNEKLFFGSGTQLSVL.